Listed below are T cell receptor beta chains from one sample, sequenced in a study of beta chain features in type 1 diabetes. Sequencing used immunoSEQ multiplex PCR; TCRdb keeps in-frame clones, though not all of them. This table has about 160,000 clones, roughly 60% appearing once. Source material: naive CD4+ T cells from blood. The receptor set was obtained from a man aged 25-40 years with type 1 diabetes. Both conserved end residues are part of each CDR3. The order of the fields is V gene, CDR3 length, clone size, J gene, D gene, CDR3 DNA, CDR3 protein. A D gene is named only where the DNA matches it firmly. The size field is filled for only some rows; it gives once, few, many or a size class.

TRBV25-1,14,once,TRBJ2-7,.,TGTGCCAGCAGTGAGTCCAGGGCCCCTTACGAGCAGTACTTC,CASSESRAPYEQYF
TRBV4-3,12,.,TRBJ2-1,.,TGCGCCAGCAGCCAAGTCGGGCCACCGCTGTTCTTC,CASSQVGPPLFF
TRBV5-6,16,.,TRBJ2-3,.,TGTGCCAGCAGCCTGCCCTCGTCGGGCTACACAGATACGCAGTATTTT,CASSLPSSGYTDTQYF
TRBV30,12,.,TRBJ2-1,.,TGTGCCTGGAGTGTAACAGGAAATGAGCAGTTCTTC,CAWSVTGNEQFF
TRBV28,15,.,TRBJ2-3,.,TGTGCCAGCACCTCGGTTAGGGGGTCCACAGATACGCAGTATTTT,CASTSVRGSTDTQYF
TRBV7-6,12,.,TRBJ2-3,.,TGTGCCAGCAGCGATGTTATAGGGACGCAGTATTTT,CASSDVIGTQYF
TRBV9,15,.,TRBJ2-4,.,TGTGCCAGCAGCGTAGGGGCAGGGATGGGAAACATTCAGTACTTC,CASSVGAGMGNIQYF
TRBV25-1,15,.,TRBJ1-1,.,TGTGCCAGCAGTGACGTAGGGGGGCTACACACTGAAGCTTTCTTT,CASSDVGGLHTEAFF
TRBV9,13,few,TRBJ1-5,.,TGTGCCAGCAGCGCAGGGTTAGGACAGCCCCAGCATTTT,CASSAGLGQPQHF
TRBV29-1,14,few,TRBJ2-3,.,TGCAGCGGCGCCACTAGCACCGGCACAGATACGCAGTATTTT,CSGATSTGTDTQYF
TRBV30,14,.,TRBJ1-2,.,TGTGCCTGGAGTGTCCTAGGTCGGGACTATGGCTACACCTTC,CAWSVLGRDYGYTF
TRBV29-1,15,.,TRBJ2-4,TRBD1,TGCAGCGTAGCCCTTGGACAGGGGGCCTGGGACATTCAGTACTTC,CSVALGQGAWDIQYF
TRBV9,15,.,TRBJ2-3,TRBD2,TGTGCCAGCAGCGTCCTAGCGGGACCCACAGATACGCAGTATTTT,CASSVLAGPTDTQYF
TRBV7-2,13,.,TRBJ2-7,.,TGTGCCAGCAGTCTCGGACGGGCCGACGAGCAGTACTTC,CASSLGRADEQYF
TRBV9,15,.,TRBJ1-6,.,TGTGCCAGCAGCGTAGTATCCGGTGGTAATTCACCCCTCCACTTT,CASSVVSGGNSPLHF
TRBV30,15,few,TRBJ2-5,.,TGTGCCTGGAGTGTCCCCAGAAAGTACCAAGAGACCCAGTACTTC,CAWSVPRKYQETQYF
TRBV7-2,13,.,TRBJ2-5,TRBD1,TGTGCCAGCAGCCCAGGGACAGCAGAGACCCAGTACTTC,CASSPGTAETQYF
TRBV9,12,.,TRBJ1-4,.,TGTGCCAGCAGCGTGACGGGGGAAAAACTGTTTTTT,CASSVTGEKLFF
TRBV4-3,15,.,TRBJ2-2,.,TGCGCCAGCAGCCAAGCGGGGGTTAACACCGGGGAGCTGTTTTTT,CASSQAGVNTGELFF
TRBV29-1,13,.,TRBJ1-5,.,TGCAGCGCCGGTGGGGATATAGGTCAGCCCCAGCATTTT,CSAGGDIGQPQHF
TRBV5-1,14,.,TRBJ2-1,.,TGCGCCAGCAGCTTGGATACATTCTACAATGAGCAGTTCTTC,CASSLDTFYNEQFF
TRBV29-1,13,.,TRBJ2-5,TRBD1,TGCAGCGTTCCCCCAGGGGGACAAGAGACCCAGTACTTC,CSVPPGGQETQYF
TRBV25-1,14,few,TRBJ1-5,.,TGTGCCATCGAGGCGCCTGGGCCTAGTCAGCCCCAGCATTTT,CAIEAPGPSQPQHF
TRBV7-2,16,.,TRBJ2-3,TRBD1,TGTGCCAGCAGCTTACGCATAACAGGGGGCACAGATACGCAGTATTTT,CASSLRITGGTDTQYF
TRBV9,14,few,TRBJ1-1,.,TGTGCCAGCAGCGTAGCACAGGGTTTCACTGAAGCTTTCTTT,CASSVAQGFTEAFF
TRBV29-1,13,.,TRBJ2-6,.,TGCAGCGTTTGGGGAAGTGGGGCCAACGTCCTGACTTTC,CSVWGSGANVLTF
TRBV23-1,12,.,TRBJ1-2,TRBD1,TGCGCCAGCCGGGGGGACAGGGGTGGCTACACCTTC,CASRGDRGGYTF
TRBV27,13,.,TRBJ1-4,.,TGTGCCAGCAGCCCTTGGGAAAATGAAAAACTGTTTTTT,CASSPWENEKLFF
TRBV7-2,12,.,TRBJ2-3,.,TGTGCCAGCAGCTTAGCGGCAGATACGCAGTATTTT,CASSLAADTQYF
TRBV7-2,15,.,TRBJ2-5,TRBD1,TGTGCCAGCAGCGGAAGGACAGGGCTCCAAGAGACCCAGTACTTC,CASSGRTGLQETQYF
TRBV7-2,14,.,TRBJ2-7,TRBD1,TGTGCCAGCAGCAAGGGACAGGGTTTATACGAGCAGTACTTC,CASSKGQGLYEQYF
TRBV2,14,.,TRBJ1-4,TRBD1,TGTGCCAGCGGATCAGGGACAGGGCATGAAAAACTGTTTTTT,CASGSGTGHEKLFF
TRBV29-1,16,.,TRBJ2-6,.,TGCAGCGTTGACGGCAGCTCTGTTCCTGGGGCCAACGTCCTGACTTTC,CSVDGSSVPGANVLTF
TRBV5-1,15,.,TRBJ2-5,.,TGCGCCAGCAGCTTGTCGGACACACACCAAGAGACCCAGTACTTC,CASSLSDTHQETQYF
TRBV30,15,few,TRBJ2-1,TRBD1,TGTGCCTGGAGTAGGATGGGACAGGGGGTGGATGAGCAGTTCTTC,CAWSRMGQGVDEQFF
TRBV9,16,few,TRBJ2-2,TRBD1,TGTGCCAGCAGCACCCGACAGGGTATCGACACCGGGGAGCTGTTTTTT,CASSTRQGIDTGELFF
TRBV10-3,14,.,TRBJ2-3,.,TGTGCCATCAGCCGGGACACTAGCACAGATACGCAGTATTTT,CAISRDTSTDTQYF
TRBV4-3,16,.,TRBJ1-6,.,TGCGCCAGCAGCCAAGAACTGCGGAGAAATAATTCACCCCTCCACTTT,CASSQELRRNNSPLHF
TRBV29-1,13,few,TRBJ2-1,.,TGCAGCCCTAGATTAGCAGGGCTTGGTGAGCAGTTCTTC,CSPRLAGLGEQFF
TRBV25-1,15,.,TRBJ2-1,.,TGTGCCAGCAGTCCTAACCTCTGGTTCTACAATGAGCAGTTCTTC,CASSPNLWFYNEQFF
TRBV5-4,17,.,TRBJ2-3,.,TGTGCCAGCAGCTTGGGAATTGACTTGCGATACACAGATACGCAGTATTTT,CASSLGIDLRYTDTQYF
TRBV29-1,11,.,TRBJ2-5,.,TGCAGCGTTTACATCACAGGGACCCCGGACTTC,CSVYITGTPDF
TRBV29-1,11,.,TRBJ2-4,.,TGCAGCGTTGAAGAGGGATGGTTTCCGTACTTC,CSVEEGWFPYF
TRBV9,16,.,TRBJ1-2,.,TGTGCCAGCAGCGTAAGTTATGGACAGACTGACTATGGCTACACCTTC,CASSVSYGQTDYGYTF
TRBV6-6,15,.,TRBJ2-4,.,TGTGCCAGCTCTACGGTGATTGTAGCCAAAAACATTCAGTACTTC,CASSTVIVAKNIQYF
TRBV30,16,.,TRBJ1-6,TRBD1,TGTGCCTGGAGTGAGAAGCGGGGACAGGGTAATTCACCCCTCCACTTT,CAWSEKRGQGNSPLHF
TRBV9,13,.,TRBJ2-1,.,TGTGCCAGCAGCGTAGTCCAGGGCAATGAGCAGTTCTTC,CASSVVQGNEQFF
TRBV2,16,.,TRBJ2-2,TRBD1,TGTGCCAGCAGTGAGCTCAGGACAGGCTCTGCCGGGGAGCTGTTTTTT,CASSELRTGSAGELFF
TRBV4-1,15,.,TRBJ2-5,TRBD2,TGCGCCAGCAGCCCGGGGGGGACTAGCCGACTTACCCAGTACTTC,CASSPGGTSRLTQYF
TRBV5-4,14,.,TRBJ2-5,TRBD1,TGTGCCAGCAGCTTGGGGGGACAGCAAGAGACCCAGTACTTC,CASSLGGQQETQYF
TRBV7-2,16,.,TRBJ2-3,TRBD2,TGTGCCAGCACCGATCGACTAGCGGGGCGCACAGATACGCAGTATTTT,CASTDRLAGRTDTQYF
TRBV29-1,13,.,TRBJ2-1,TRBD1,TGCAGCGTTACGCGACAGGGGGCCGGTGAGCAGTTCTTC,CSVTRQGAGEQFF